This T cell receptor (beta chain) is from a study of cytomegalovirus exposure and HLA in healthy donors. Looking at the study overall: As an earlier analysis found, around 170 million T cells yielded about 120 million unique TCR beta sequences. Overall study findings and caveats: It was taken for granted in presence/absence analyses that sequencing depth across donors was roughly uniform.

The PCR was carried out with 60 Vbeta primers and 13 Jbeta primers. The assay was immunoSEQ multiplex PCR, and TCRdb's table has in-frame clones only and misses some. The profile shows about 70,000 clones, 86% of them singletons. About this clone itself: The antigen remains unidentified.

V lost 2 bases and J lost 4; bases outside the gene matches: 7. Looked up from germline, CDR1 is PRHDT and CDR2 is FYEKMQ (reference sequence). The CDR3 runs 17 residues. The clonotype originates from a woman aged 30 to 39 in good health and CMV-seronegative. Sequencing used PBMCs. This chain joins TRBV13 and TRBJ2-1; 11 bases match TRBD2. Here the CDR3 reads CASSLSRGTSGYNEQFF. Here the CDR3 DNA reads TGTGCCAGCAGCTTAAGCCGGGGGACTAGCGGATACAATGAGCAGTTCTTC.